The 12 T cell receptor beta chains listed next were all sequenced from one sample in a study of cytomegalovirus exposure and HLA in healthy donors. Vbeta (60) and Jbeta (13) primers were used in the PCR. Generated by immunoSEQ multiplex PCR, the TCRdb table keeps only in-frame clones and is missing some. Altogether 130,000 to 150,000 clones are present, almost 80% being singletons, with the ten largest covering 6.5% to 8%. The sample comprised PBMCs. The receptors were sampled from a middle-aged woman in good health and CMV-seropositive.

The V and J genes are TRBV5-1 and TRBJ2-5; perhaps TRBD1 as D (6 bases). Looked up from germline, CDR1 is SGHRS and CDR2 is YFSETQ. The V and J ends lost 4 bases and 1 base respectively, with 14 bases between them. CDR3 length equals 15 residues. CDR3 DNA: TGCGCCAGCAGCACAGGAACAGGGTTCCAAGAGACCCAGTACTTC. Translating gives CASSTGTGFQETQYF.

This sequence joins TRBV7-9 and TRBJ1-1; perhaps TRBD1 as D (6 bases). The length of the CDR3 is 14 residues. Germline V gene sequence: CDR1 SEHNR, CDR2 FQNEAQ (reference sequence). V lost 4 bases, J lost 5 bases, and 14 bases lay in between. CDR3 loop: CASSSRVGGTEAFF. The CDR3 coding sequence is TGTGCCAGCAGCTCACGGGTAGGGGGAACTGAAGCTTTCTTT.

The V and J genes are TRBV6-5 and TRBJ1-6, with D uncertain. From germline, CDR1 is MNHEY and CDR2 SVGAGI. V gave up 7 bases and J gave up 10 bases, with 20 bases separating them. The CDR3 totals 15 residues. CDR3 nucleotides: TGTGCCAGCAACCAGCTGGCGGGGTTTAACTCACCCCTCCACTTT. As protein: CASNQLAGFNSPLHF.

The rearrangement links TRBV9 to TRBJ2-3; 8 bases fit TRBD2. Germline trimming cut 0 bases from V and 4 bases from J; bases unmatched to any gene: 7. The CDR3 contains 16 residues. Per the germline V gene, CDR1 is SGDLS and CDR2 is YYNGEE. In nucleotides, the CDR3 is TGTGCCAGCAGCGTAGCGGGGGGGAATGGCGCAGATACGCAGTATTTT. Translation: CASSVAGGNGADTQYF. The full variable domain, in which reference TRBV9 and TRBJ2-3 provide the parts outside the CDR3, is DSGVTQTPKHLITATGQRVTLRCSPRSGDLSVYWYQQSLDQGLQFLIQYYNGEERAKGNILERFSAQQFPDLHSELNLSSLELGDSALYFCASSVAGGNGADTQYFGPGTRLTVL.

The CDR3, as DNA: TGTGCCAGCAGTTTCGAGGGTCCCTACGAGCAGTACTTC. Translating gives CASSFEGPYEQYF. The genes are TRBV28 and TRBJ2-7; tentative D call: TRBD2 (5 bases). The CDR3 spans 13 residues. The germline V and J ends were trimmed by 3 bases and 2 bases, with 8 bases remaining between them. Germline V gene lookup returns CDR1 MDHEN and CDR2 SYDVKM.

CDR3 sequence reads: CASSYFSEGAREQYF. For the CDR3, the DNA is TGTGCCAGCAGTTACTTTTCCGAGGGGGCGCGGGAGCAGTACTTC. The chain couples TRBV6-6 to TRBJ2-7; 7 nucleotides align to TRBD1. The V gene end was trimmed by 1 base and the J gene end by 7 bases; junction bases not matched to a gene: 10. Germline assignment: CDR1 MNHNY and CDR2 SVGAGI (reference sequence). The CDR3 runs to 15 residues.

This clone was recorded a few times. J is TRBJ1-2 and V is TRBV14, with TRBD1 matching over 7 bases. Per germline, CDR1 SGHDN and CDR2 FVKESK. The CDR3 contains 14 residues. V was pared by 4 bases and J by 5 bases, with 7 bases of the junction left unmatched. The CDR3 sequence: CASSPRGLGYGYTF. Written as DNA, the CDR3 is TGTGCCAGCAGCCCGAGGGGGCTTGGGTATGGCTACACCTTC. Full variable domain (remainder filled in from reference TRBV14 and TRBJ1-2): EAGVTQFPSHSVIEKGQTVTLRCDPISGHDNLYWYRRVMGKEIKFLLHFVKESKQDESGMPNNRFLAERTGGTYSTLKVQPAELEDSGVYFCASSPRGLGYGYTFGSGTRLTVV.

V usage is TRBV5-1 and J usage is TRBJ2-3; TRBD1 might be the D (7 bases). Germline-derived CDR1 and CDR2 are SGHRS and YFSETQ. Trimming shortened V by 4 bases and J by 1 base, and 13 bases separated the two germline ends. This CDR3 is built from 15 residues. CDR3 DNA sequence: TGCGCCAGCAGCCGTGGGGGGACAGGCACAGATACGCAGTATTTT. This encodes CASSRGGTGTDTQYF.

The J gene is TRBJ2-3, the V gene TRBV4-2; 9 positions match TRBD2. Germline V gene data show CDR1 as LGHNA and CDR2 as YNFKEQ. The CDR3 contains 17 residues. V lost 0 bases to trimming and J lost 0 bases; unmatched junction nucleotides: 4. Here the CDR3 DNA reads TGTGCCAGCAGCCAAGATGAGCGGGGGGTTAGCACAGATACGCAGTATTTT. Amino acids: CASSQDERGVSTDTQYF.

The CDR3 loop is CASSVLGGASEAFF. CDR3 bases: TGTGCCAGCAGTGTGTTAGGGGGCGCTTCTGAAGCTTTCTTT. The chain employs TRBV2 and TRBJ1-1; TRBD1 agrees at 7 bases. The CDR3 sequence is 14 residues long. Losses at the gene ends were 4 bases for V and 6 bases for J; bases not matched to a gene: 8. From germline, CDR1 is SNHLY and CDR2 FYNNEI.

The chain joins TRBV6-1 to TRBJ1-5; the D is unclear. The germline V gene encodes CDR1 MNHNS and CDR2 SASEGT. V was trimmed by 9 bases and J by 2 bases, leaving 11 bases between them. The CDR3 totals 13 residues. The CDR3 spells CASYDGGNQPQHF. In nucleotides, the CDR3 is TGTGCCAGTTACGACGGAGGCAATCAGCCCCAGCATTTT.

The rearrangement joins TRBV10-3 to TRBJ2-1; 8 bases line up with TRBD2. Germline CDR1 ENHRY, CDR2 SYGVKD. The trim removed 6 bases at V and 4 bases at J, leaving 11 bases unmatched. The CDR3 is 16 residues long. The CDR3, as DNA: TGTGCCATCAGACTTTCTCCGGGGGGGCCTTACAATGAGCAGTTCTTC. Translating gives CAIRLSPGGPYNEQFF.